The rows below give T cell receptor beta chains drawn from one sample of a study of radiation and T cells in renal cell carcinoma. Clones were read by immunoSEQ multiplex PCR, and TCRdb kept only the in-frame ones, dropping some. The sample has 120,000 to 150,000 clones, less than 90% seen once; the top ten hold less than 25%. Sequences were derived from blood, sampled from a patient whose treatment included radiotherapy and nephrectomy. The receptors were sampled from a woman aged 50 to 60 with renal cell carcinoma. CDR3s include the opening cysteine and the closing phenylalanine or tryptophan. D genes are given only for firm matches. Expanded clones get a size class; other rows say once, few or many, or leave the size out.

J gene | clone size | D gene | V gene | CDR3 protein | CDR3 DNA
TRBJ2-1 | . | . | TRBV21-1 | CASSQGRHSFNEQFF | TGTGCCAGCAGCCAAGGGAGACACTCTTTTAATGAGCAGTTCTTC
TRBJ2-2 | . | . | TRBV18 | CASSPGPRDSLFF | TGTGCCAGCTCACCAGGTCCGAGAGACTCGCTGTTTTTT
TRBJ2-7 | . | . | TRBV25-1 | CASSDPGPRYEQYF | TGTGCCAGCAGTGACCCAGGGCCTAGGTACGAGCAGTACTTC
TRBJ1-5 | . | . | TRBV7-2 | CASSLRDGNQPQHF | TGTGCCAGCAGCTTAAGGGACGGCAATCAGCCCCAGCATTTT
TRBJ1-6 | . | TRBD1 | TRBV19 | CASNAGQGSYNSPLHF | TGTGCCAGTAATGCGGGACAGGGGTCCTATAATTCACCCCTCCACTTT
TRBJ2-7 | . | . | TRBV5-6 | CASSPRRWGFDYEQYF | TGTGCCAGCAGCCCCCGTCGATGGGGGTTCGACTACGAGCAGTACTTC
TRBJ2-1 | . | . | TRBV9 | CASSVGLDYQHEQFF | TGTGCCAGCAGCGTAGGGCTAGACTACCAGCATGAGCAGTTCTTC
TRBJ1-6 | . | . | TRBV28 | CASTLGGGNSPLHF | TGTGCCAGCACTCTAGGTGGTGGTAATTCACCCCTCCACTTT
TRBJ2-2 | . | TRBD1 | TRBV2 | CASSGGQGAITGELFF | TGTGCCAGCAGTGGAGGACAGGGGGCTATCACCGGGGAGCTGTTTTTT
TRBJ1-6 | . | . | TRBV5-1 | CASSLRSSSNSPLHF | TGCGCCAGCAGCTTGCGGAGTTCTTCGAATTCACCCCTCCACTTT
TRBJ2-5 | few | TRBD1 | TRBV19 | CASSKGGTGEQETQYF | TGTGCCAGTAGTAAAGGTGGGACAGGGGAACAAGAGACCCAGTACTTC
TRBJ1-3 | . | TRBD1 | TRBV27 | CASRDRTVNIRSGNTIYF | TGTGCCAGCAGGGACAGGACAGTGAACATCCGATCTGGAAACACCATATATTTT
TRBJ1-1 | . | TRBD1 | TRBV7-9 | CASSSRTTGAGEAFF | TGTGCCAGCAGCTCAAGAACGACAGGGGCTGGTGAAGCTTTCTTT
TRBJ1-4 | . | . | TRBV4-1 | CASSQRGTRSNEKLFF | TGCGCCAGCAGCCAAAGGGGAACGCGGTCTAATGAAAAACTGTTTTTT
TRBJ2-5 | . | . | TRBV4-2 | CASSQDPGEGETQYF | TGTGCCAGCAGCCAAGACCCGGGAGAAGGGGAGACCCAGTACTTC
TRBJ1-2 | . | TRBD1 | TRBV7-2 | CASTEGQGARDYGYTF | TGTGCCAGCACAGAGGGACAGGGGGCGAGGGACTATGGCTACACCTTC
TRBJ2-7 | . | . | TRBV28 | CASLAPDKNREQYF | TGTGCCAGCTTAGCGCCGGATAAGAATAGGGAGCAGTACTTC
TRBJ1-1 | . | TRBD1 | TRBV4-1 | CASSQAPTGGFTEAFF | TGCGCCAGCAGCCAAGCGCCTACAGGGGGTTTCACTGAAGCTTTCTTT
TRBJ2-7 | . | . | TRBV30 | CAWSNPPGHLSYEQYF | TGTGCCTGGAGTAATCCCCCGGGACACCTCTCCTACGAGCAGTACTTC
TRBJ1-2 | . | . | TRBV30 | CAWSAGPRYGYTF | TGTGCCTGGAGTGCCGGGCCCCGCTATGGCTACACCTTC
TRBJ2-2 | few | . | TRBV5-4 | CASSRPRDTGELFF | TGTGCCAGCAGCCGCCCCAGGGACACCGGGGAGCTGTTTTTT
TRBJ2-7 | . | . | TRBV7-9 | CASSLGDLYEQYF | TGTGCCAGCAGCTTAGGTGACCTCTACGAGCAGTACTTC
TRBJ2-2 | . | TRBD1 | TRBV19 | CASRNRDRGLTGELFF | TGTGCCAGTAGGAACCGGGACAGGGGTTTAACCGGGGAGCTGTTTTTT
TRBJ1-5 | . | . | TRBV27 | CASSPNTLGNQPQHF | TGTGCCAGCAGCCCAAACACCTTGGGCAATCAGCCCCAGCATTTT
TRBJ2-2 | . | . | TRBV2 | CASSDNTGELFF | TGTGCCAGCAGTGACAACACCGGGGAGCTGTTTTTT
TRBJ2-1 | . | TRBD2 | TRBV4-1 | CASRRSSGRANEQFF | TGCGCCAGCAGACGGTCTAGCGGGAGGGCCAATGAGCAGTTCTTC
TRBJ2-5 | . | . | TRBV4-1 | CASSEPGSKETQYF | TGCGCCAGCAGCGAACCGGGAAGCAAAGAGACCCAGTACTTC
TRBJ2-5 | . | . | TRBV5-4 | CASSIDHQETQYF | TGTGCCAGCAGCATAGACCACCAAGAGACCCAGTACTTC
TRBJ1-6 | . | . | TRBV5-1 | CASSRPPAGTLDSPLHF | TGCGCCAGCAGCCGGCCCCCTGCAGGGACGTTGGATTCACCCCTCCACTTT
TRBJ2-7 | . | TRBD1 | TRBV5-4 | CASSFGQGLNEQYF | TGTGCCAGCAGCTTTGGACAGGGGTTAAACGAGCAGTACTTC
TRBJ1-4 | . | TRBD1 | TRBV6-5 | CASRIRGQGEEKLFF | TGTGCCAGCAGGATTCGGGGACAGGGCGAAGAAAAACTGTTTTTT
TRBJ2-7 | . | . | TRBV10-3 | CAISGVTPSREQYF | TGTGCCATCAGTGGAGTTACCCCGTCCCGCGAGCAGTACTTC
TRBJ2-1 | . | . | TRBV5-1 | CASSGFGNEQFF | TGCGCCAGCAGCGGTTTTGGCAATGAGCAGTTCTTC
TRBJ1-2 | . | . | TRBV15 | CATSRDKGSYGYTF | TGTGCCACCAGCAGAGATAAGGGAAGCTATGGCTACACCTTC
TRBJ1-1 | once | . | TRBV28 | CASSTDTGAFF | TGTGCCAGCAGCACCGACACTGGGGCTTTCTTT
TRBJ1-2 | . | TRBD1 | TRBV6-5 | CASRRQGADGYTF | TGTGCCAGCAGACGACAGGGGGCGGATGGCTACACCTTC
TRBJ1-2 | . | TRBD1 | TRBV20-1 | CSAAGGYGYTF | TGCAGTGCTGCAGGGGGCTATGGCTACACCTTC